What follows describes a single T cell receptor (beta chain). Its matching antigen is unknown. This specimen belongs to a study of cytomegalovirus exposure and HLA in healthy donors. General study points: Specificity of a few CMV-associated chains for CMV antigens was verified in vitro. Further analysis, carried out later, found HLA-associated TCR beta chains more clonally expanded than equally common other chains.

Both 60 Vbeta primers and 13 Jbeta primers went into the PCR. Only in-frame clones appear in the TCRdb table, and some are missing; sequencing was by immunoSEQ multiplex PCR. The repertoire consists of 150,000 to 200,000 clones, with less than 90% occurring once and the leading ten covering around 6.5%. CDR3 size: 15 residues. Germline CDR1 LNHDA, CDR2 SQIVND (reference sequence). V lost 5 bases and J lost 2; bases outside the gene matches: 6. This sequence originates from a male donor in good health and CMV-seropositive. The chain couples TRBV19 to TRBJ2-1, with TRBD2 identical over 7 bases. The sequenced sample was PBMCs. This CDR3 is CASSHGTTTYNEQFF. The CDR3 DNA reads TGTGCCAGTAGTCACGGGACTACCACCTACAATGAGCAGTTCTTC. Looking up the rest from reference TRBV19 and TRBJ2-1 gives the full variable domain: DGGITQSPKYLFRKEGQNVTLSCEQNLNHDAMYWYRQDPGQGLRLIYYSQIVNDFQKGDIAEGYSVSREKKESFPLTVTSAQKNPTAFYLCASSHGTTTYNEQFFGPGTRLTVL.